The next 13 T cell receptor beta chains were all read from a single sample in a study of cytomegalovirus exposure and HLA in healthy donors. Use of 60 Vbeta and 13 Jbeta primers characterized the PCR. Sequenced by immunoSEQ multiplex PCR; TCRdb stores in-frame clones only, minus some. The sample lists hundreds of thousands of clones, approximately 84% occurring once. Sample: PBMCs. These receptors originate from a girl aged 2-10 years in good health and CMV-seronegative.

The chain uses TRBV4-1 and TRBJ1-4; D not resolved. The germline gives CDR1 MGHRA, CDR2 YSYEKL. V lost 1 base and J 8 bases, leaving 14 bases between the germline ends. This CDR3 region has 15 residues. The CDR3: CASSQGSGEREKLFF. Here the CDR3 DNA reads TGCGCCAGCAGCCAAGGTAGTGGGGAGAGAGAAAAACTGTTTTTT.

J is TRBJ2-1 and V is TRBV6-1, with D tentatively TRBD2 (6 bases). The CDR3 runs to 16 residues. Germline V lookup: CDR1 MNHNS, CDR2 SASEGT. V gave up 2 bases and J gave up 1 base, with 12 bases separating them. The CDR3 sequence is CASSEYGRRSYNEQFF. CDR3 bases: TGTGCCAGCAGTGAATACGGGAGACGGTCCTACAATGAGCAGTTCTTC.

This clone has just a few counts. The chain has TRBV7-8 and TRBJ1-1; D gene ambiguous. Per the germline V gene, CDR1 is SGHVS and CDR2 is FQNEAQ. V shed 3 bases and J shed 1 base, with 6 bases lying between them. The CDR3 contains 13 residues. The CDR3 region is CASSFSGNTEAFF. CDR3 coding DNA: TGTGCCAGCAGCTTTTCAGGGAACACTGAAGCTTTCTTT.

CDR3 sequence (DNA): TGTGCCAGCAGCCCCCGGGGCGAGCAGTACTTC. It specifies CASSPRGEQYF. The chain links TRBV6-5 to TRBJ2-7; D may be TRBD2 (5 bases). This CDR3 comprises 11 residues. Trimming removed 6 bases at V and 6 bases at J, with 9 bases between. Germline CDR1 is MNHEY and CDR2 is SVGAGI.

The chain uses TRBV5-1 and TRBJ2-7; D ambiguous. Germline loops: CDR1 SGHRS, CDR2 YFSETQ. This CDR3 is built from 16 residues. Trimming shortened V by 3 bases and J by 2 bases, and 18 bases separated the two germline ends. The DNA of the CDR3 is TGCGCCAGCAGCTCATATACGGTGCGATCTCCCTACGAGCAGTACTTC. Translating it yields CASSSYTVRSPYEQYF.

The count of this clone is one. Other DNA sequences in this specimen translate into the identical CDR3. V gene TRBV6-1 combines with J gene TRBJ1-6, with TRBD1 as a possible D gene (5 bases). V was clipped by 6 bases and J by 8 bases, with 17 bases between them. The CDR3 has 15 residues. Germline CDR1 is MNHNS and CDR2 is SASEGT. The CDR3 DNA reads TGTGCCAGCAGCGAGATTCGGCAGGGTTATTCACCCCTCCACTTT. Its protein is CASSEIRQGYSPLHF.

This clone was detected a few times. The genes are TRBV5-1 and TRBJ2-7, with D unresolved. This CDR3 is built from 13 residues. Deletions cut 3 bases from V and 5 bases from J, with 12 bases between. CDR1 is SGHRS, CDR2 YFSETQ, per germline. The CDR3 loop is CASSSRSIDEQYF. CDR3 in DNA: TGCGCCAGCAGCTCCCGATCTATCGACGAGCAGTACTTC.

The chain has TRBV6-1 and TRBJ1-5, with 7 bases that match TRBD1. The CDR3 spans 15 residues. V lost 5 bases to trimming and J lost 5 bases; unmatched junction nucleotides: 9. Germline lookup yields CDR1 MNHNS and CDR2 SASEGT. The CDR3 region is CASSTRQGVHQPQHF. The CDR3, as DNA: TGTGCCAGCAGTACCCGACAGGGAGTTCATCAGCCCCAGCATTTT.

The rearrangement uses TRBV10-2 and TRBJ1-3; 7 nucleotides agree with TRBD1. J gave up 4 bases and V 4 bases, and 4 bases lay outside the gene matches. From germline, CDR1 is WSHSY and CDR2 SAAADI. The CDR3 contains 14 residues. In DNA form, the CDR3 reads TGCGCCAGCAGTGCGACAGGGAACGGAAACACCATATATTTT. Translating gives CASSATGNGNTIYF.

The chain links TRBV7-8 to TRBJ2-3; 8 bases are a match to TRBD2. Looked up from germline, CDR1 is SGHVS and CDR2 is FQNEAQ. V shed 8 bases and J 6 bases; nucleotides not matched to a gene: 7. The CDR3 has 13 residues. CDR3 DNA sequence: TGTGCCAGCTTCGGGGGGGCATACGATACGCAGTATTTT. This codes for CASFGGAYDTQYF.

The rearrangement joins TRBV25-1 to TRBJ2-6; 9 nucleotides align to TRBD1. The V gene end was trimmed by 6 bases and the J gene end by 0 bases; junction bases not matched to a gene: 3. The germline V gene has CDR1 MGHDK and CDR2 SYGVNS. The CDR3 length is 16 residues. The CDR3 is CASRGQGFSGANVLTF. CDR3 coding DNA: TGTGCCAGCAGGGGACAGGGTTTCTCTGGGGCCAACGTCCTGACTTTC.

The chain is built from TRBV15 and TRBJ2-1; maybe TRBD2 (6 bases). The CDR3 extends over 17 amino acids. With 0 bases removed from V and 4 bases from J, the gap between germline ends came to 16 bases. Germline assignment: CDR1 LNHNV and CDR2 YYDKDF (reference sequence). CDR3 sequence: CATSRETVGGPYNEQFF. The CDR3 coding sequence is TGTGCCACCAGCAGAGAGACGGTCGGGGGTCCGTACAATGAGCAGTTCTTC. The whole variable domain, filled in from reference TRBV15 and TRBJ2-1, reads DAMVIQNPRYQVTQFGKPVTLSCSQTLNHNVMYWYQQKSSQAPKLLFHYYDKDFNNEADTPDNFQSRRPNTSFCFLDIRSPGLGDTAMYLCATSRETVGGPYNEQFFGPGTRLTVL.

The CDR3 here is CASSPTGRSPDTQYF. CDR3 sequence (DNA): TGCGCCAGCAGCCCGACAGGGCGAAGTCCCGATACGCAGTATTTT. J is TRBJ2-3 and V is TRBV4-1; 7 nucleotides match TRBD1. V lost 4 bases, J lost 6 bases, and 10 bases stayed unmatched. The CDR3 runs to 15 residues. CDR1 and CDR2 (germline): MGHRA, YSYEKL.